The 13 T cell receptor beta chains presented below share a single source sample, sequenced in a study of blood T cell repertoires in COVID-19. The method was immunoSEQ multiplex PCR; TCRdb's version includes in-frame clones alone and lacks a portion of them. In the table there are about 27,000 clones, 88% of which are singletons. Source material: peripheral blood. The source of these receptors is a woman aged 50 to 65 with active COVID-19.

The chain joins TRBV10-3 to TRBJ2-2; no clear D gene. V gave up 3 bases and J gave up 5 bases, with 13 bases separating them. The CDR3 runs to 15 residues. Germline CDR1 reads ENHRY; CDR2 reads SYGVKD. This CDR3 is CAISERGSPTGELFF. The CDR3 DNA is TGTGCCATCAGTGAAAGAGGCAGCCCAACCGGGGAGCTGTTTTTT.

This clone was counted a few times. The chain has TRBV6-5 and TRBJ1-1; a possible D gene is TRBD1 (6 bases). Germline lookup yields CDR1 MNHEY and CDR2 SVGAGI. This CDR3 comprises 14 residues. V lost 6 bases, J lost 11 bases, and 22 bases lay in between. DNA of the CDR3: TGTGCCAGCAGCGCCCGGAGGGGGGGGCTGAATGCTTTCTTT. Residues: CASSARRGGLNAFF.

The V gene is TRBV2, the J gene TRBJ2-3; 10 nucleotides align to TRBD1. The germline CDR1 and CDR2 sequences are SNHLY and FYNNEI. The CDR3 runs to 14 residues. The junction had 6 bases not matched to a gene; V was cut back by 8 bases and J by 4 bases. Here the CDR3 reads CASATGGASDTQYF. In DNA form, the CDR3 reads TGTGCCAGCGCGACAGGGGGCGCATCAGATACGCAGTATTTT.

This chain joins TRBV5-4 and TRBJ1-2, with D possibly TRBD1 on 6 matching bases. The CDR3 is made up of 13 amino acids. V lost 4 bases and J lost 4, with 11 bases in between. Germline V lookup: CDR1 SGHNT, CDR2 YYREEE (reference sequence). CDR3 sequence reads: CASSPDRSYGYTF. CDR3 nucleotides: TGTGCCAGCAGCCCTGACAGGTCCTATGGCTACACCTTC.

This clone showed up just a few times. V usage is TRBV6-4 and J usage is TRBJ1-1; unclear D gene. The CDR3 extends over 13 amino acids. The germline V and J ends were trimmed by 3 bases and 2 bases, with 7 bases remaining between them. Germline CDR1 MRHNA, CDR2 SNTAGT. CDR3: CASSEQSNTEAFF. In DNA, the CDR3 is TGTGCCAGCAGTGAACAGAGTAACACTGAAGCTTTCTTT.

This clone has a handful of counts. The J gene is TRBJ2-7, the V gene TRBV5-4; 7 nucleotides line up with TRBD1. With 5 bases clipped from V and 5 bases from J, the junction kept 13 bases outside the gene matches. The CDR3 extends over 15 amino acids. Germline values: CDR1 SGHNT, CDR2 YYREEE (reference sequence). The CDR3 spells CASSSSDRVGNEQYF. CDR3 nucleotide sequence: TGTGCCAGCAGTTCCTCAGACAGGGTGGGTAACGAGCAGTACTTC.

The chain carries TRBV5-1 and TRBJ2-5; 12 bases match TRBD1. V lost 4 bases and J lost 5; bases outside the gene matches: 9. Germline CDR1 and CDR2: SGHRS and YFSETQ. The CDR3 loop spans 16 amino acids. Here the CDR3 reads CASSHPGQGAGETQYF. The DNA for the CDR3 is TGCGCCAGCAGCCATCCGGGACAGGGGGCTGGGGAGACCCAGTACTTC.

The chain recombines TRBV4-2 with TRBJ1-1; D perhaps matches TRBD1 (5 bases). The CDR3 has 12 amino acids. V lost 0 bases and J 8 bases, leaving 7 bases between the germline ends. CDR1 and CDR2 (germline): LGHNA, YNFKEQ. CDR3: CASSQDGAEAFF. The DNA for the CDR3 is TGTGCCAGCAGCCAAGATGGGGCGGAAGCTTTCTTT.

This clone occurred once. CDR3 loop: CASSARTGVGYGYTF. DNA of the CDR3: TGTGCCAGCAGCGCCCGGACAGGAGTAGGCTATGGCTACACCTTC. The chain joins TRBV9 to TRBJ1-2, with 7 bases identical to TRBD1. The junction had 9 bases not matched to a gene; V was cut back by 3 bases and J by 4 bases. The CDR3 extends over 15 amino acids. Germline V gene sequence: CDR1 SGDLS, CDR2 YYNGEE.

The genes are TRBV12-3 or TRBV12-4 and TRBJ1-1; weak D call: TRBD1 (5 bases). The germline V and J ends were trimmed by 6 bases and 3 bases, with 11 bases remaining between them. The CDR3 consists of 13 residues. CDR3: CASSFRGYTEAFF. Written as DNA, the CDR3 is TGTGCCAGCAGCTTCCGGGGGTACACTGAAGCTTTCTTT.

This clone came up a few times. V is TRBV3-1 (or the pseudogene TRBV3-2) and J is TRBJ2-7; TRBD2 agrees at 14 bases. The CDR3 runs 16 residues. J gave up 2 bases and V 5 bases, and 5 bases lay outside the gene matches. Germline CDR1 reads LGHDT; CDR2 reads YNNKEL (reference sequence). CDR3 sequence: CASSGLAGGGTYEQYF. CDR3 coding DNA: TGTGCCAGCAGCGGACTAGCGGGAGGTGGGACCTACGAGCAGTACTTC.

V and J are TRBV5-1 and TRBJ2-3; TRBD2 matches at 7 bases. The length of the CDR3 is 15 residues. Germline CDR1 SGHRS, CDR2 YFSETQ. V lost 6 bases to trimming and J lost 6 bases; unmatched junction nucleotides: 13. CDR3: CASTPTSLASDTQYF. CDR3 sequence (DNA): TGCGCCAGCACCCCGACTAGCCTTGCAAGTGATACGCAGTATTTT.

J is TRBJ2-1 and V is TRBV27; TRBD2 matches 8 bases. Trimming cost V 6 bases and J 0 bases; bases outside gene matches: 4. This CDR3 comprises 15 residues. Germline-derived CDR1 and CDR2 are MNHEY and SMNVEV (reference sequence). The CDR3 is CASSESGSSYNEQFF. For the CDR3, the DNA is TGTGCCAGCAGCGAGAGCGGGAGCTCCTACAATGAGCAGTTCTTC.